A selection of T cell receptor beta chains follows, all from one sample in a study of PD-L1 blockade in urothelial cancer. The assay was immunoSEQ multiplex PCR, and TCRdb's table has in-frame clones only and misses some. The repertoire holds 90,000 to 120,000 clones, with approximately 85% as singletons. Sequencing used PBMCs, obtained around atezolizumab (anti-PD-L1) treatment. The receptors stem from a man between 50 and 59 years old with urothelial cancer. Both conserved end residues are part of each CDR3. A D gene is named only where the DNA matches it firmly. Not all rows give a size; the values are once, few, many and, for expanded clones, a class.

CDR3 length: 14
J gene: TRBJ2-5
V gene: TRBV9
D gene: .
clone size: .
CDR3 DNA: TGTGCCAGCAGCGCCGGAGGAGGAGGAGAGACCCAGTACTTC
CDR3 protein: CASSAGGGGETQYF

CDR3 length: 16
J gene: TRBJ2-7
V gene: TRBV19
D gene: TRBD1
clone size: .
CDR3 DNA: TGTGCCAGTAGTAGAGTGACAGGGGCGACGATGTACGAGCAGTACTTC
CDR3 protein: CASSRVTGATMYEQYF

CDR3 length: 14
J gene: TRBJ1-2
V gene: TRBV19
D gene: TRBD1
clone size: .
CDR3 DNA: TGTGCCACCTCGAGCCAGGGGGCGAACCATGGCTACACCTTC
CDR3 protein: CATSSQGANHGYTF

CDR3 length: 14
J gene: TRBJ2-3
V gene: TRBV19
D gene: TRBD1
clone size: .
CDR3 DNA: TGTGCCAGTCACGGGACAGGGGGTTCACATACGCAGTATTTT
CDR3 protein: CASHGTGGSHTQYF

CDR3 length: 17
J gene: TRBJ1-6
V gene: TRBV18
D gene: .
clone size: .
CDR3 DNA: TGTGCCAGCACATCGGCAGGGGCGAGGGGTAGCAATTCACCCCTCCACTTT
CDR3 protein: CASTSAGARGSNSPLHF

CDR3 length: 13
J gene: TRBJ1-2
V gene: TRBV6-1
D gene: .
clone size: .
CDR3 DNA: TGTGCAGATTCGGACTTGCGGTTCTATGGCTACACCTTC
CDR3 protein: CADSDLRFYGYTF

CDR3 length: 14
J gene: TRBJ2-1
V gene: TRBV5-1
D gene: .
clone size: many
CDR3 DNA: TGCGCCAGCAGCTTGGCAGGGATTGGAAATGAGCAGTTCTTC
CDR3 protein: CASSLAGIGNEQFF

CDR3 length: 16
J gene: TRBJ2-3
V gene: TRBV19
D gene: .
clone size: few
CDR3 DNA: TGTGCCAGTAGTATAGGGGGCGCATATGGCACAGATACGCAGTATTTT
CDR3 protein: CASSIGGAYGTDTQYF

CDR3 length: 16
J gene: TRBJ1-4
V gene: TRBV7-9
D gene: TRBD1
clone size: .
CDR3 DNA: TGTGCCAGCAGCCGGGACAGGCTGACAACTAATGAAAAACTGTTTTTT
CDR3 protein: CASSRDRLTTNEKLFF

CDR3 length: 15
J gene: TRBJ2-4
V gene: TRBV18
D gene: .
clone size: .
CDR3 DNA: TGTGCCAGCTCACCACTTGAGGCGACCAAAAACATTCAGTACTTC
CDR3 protein: CASSPLEATKNIQYF

CDR3 length: 14
J gene: TRBJ1-4
V gene: TRBV19
D gene: TRBD1
clone size: .
CDR3 DNA: TGTGCCAGCCGGGAGACAGGGGGCGCGGAAAAACTGTTTTTT
CDR3 protein: CASRETGGAEKLFF

CDR3 length: 16
J gene: TRBJ1-5
V gene: TRBV19
D gene: .
clone size: few
CDR3 DNA: TGTGCCAGTAGTATTCGGGGTTCCGATAGCAATCAGCCCCAGCATTTT
CDR3 protein: CASSIRGSDSNQPQHF

CDR3 length: 15
J gene: TRBJ1-1
V gene: TRBV5-1
D gene: .
clone size: .
CDR3 DNA: TGCGCCAGCAGCCCTCTTGGGGGGAAAAACACTGAAGCTTTCTTT
CDR3 protein: CASSPLGGKNTEAFF

CDR3 length: 16
J gene: TRBJ2-2
V gene: TRBV4-2
D gene: TRBD2
clone size: .
CDR3 DNA: TGTGCCAGCAGCCAAGTCATCTCGGGGGGTGCCGGGGAGCTGTTTTTT
CDR3 protein: CASSQVISGGAGELFF

CDR3 length: 17
J gene: TRBJ2-6
V gene: TRBV4-1
D gene: .
clone size: .
CDR3 DNA: TGCGCCAGCAGCCATGGGGTCAGACAGGTCGGGGCCAACGTCCTGACTTTC
CDR3 protein: CASSHGVRQVGANVLTF

CDR3 length: 16
J gene: TRBJ1-4
V gene: TRBV6-1
D gene: TRBD1
clone size: .
CDR3 DNA: TGTGCCAGCAGTGATTTTCCGGGACAGGGTGGAGAAAAACTGTTTTTT
CDR3 protein: CASSDFPGQGGEKLFF

CDR3 length: 15
J gene: TRBJ2-5
V gene: TRBV5-1
D gene: .
clone size: .
CDR3 DNA: TGCGCCAGCAGCCCAGGAAGGGGGGGGACGGAGACCCAGTACTTC
CDR3 protein: CASSPGRGGTETQYF

CDR3 length: 16
J gene: TRBJ2-6
V gene: TRBV27
D gene: .
clone size: .
CDR3 DNA: TGTGCCAGCAGTTTCGGCAGAGAGGGAGGGGCCAACGTCCTGACTTTC
CDR3 protein: CASSFGREGGANVLTF

CDR3 length: 14
J gene: TRBJ1-4
V gene: TRBV7-9
D gene: TRBD1
clone size: .
CDR3 DNA: TGTGCCAGCAGCTTTAGGGACAGGGATGAAAAACTGTTTTTT
CDR3 protein: CASSFRDRDEKLFF

CDR3 length: 14
J gene: TRBJ2-6
V gene: TRBV19
D gene: .
clone size: .
CDR3 DNA: TGTGCCACTACCCAGGGTACTGGGGCCAACGTCCTGACTTTC
CDR3 protein: CATTQGTGANVLTF

CDR3 length: 10
J gene: TRBJ2-1
V gene: TRBV19
D gene: .
clone size: once
CDR3 DNA: TGTGCCAGTAGAGGGGATGAGCAGTTCTTC
CDR3 protein: CASRGDEQFF

CDR3 length: 16
J gene: TRBJ2-7
V gene: TRBV18
D gene: TRBD2
clone size: .
CDR3 DNA: TGTGCCAGCTCACCAAGGACTAGCGGAAACTCCTACGAGCAGTACTTC
CDR3 protein: CASSPRTSGNSYEQYF

CDR3 length: 15
J gene: TRBJ2-7
V gene: TRBV6-5
D gene: .
clone size: once
CDR3 DNA: TGTGCCAGCAGTTACGCATCTACAGGGCCCTACGAGCAGTACTTC
CDR3 protein: CASSYASTGPYEQYF

CDR3 length: 16
J gene: TRBJ2-2
V gene: TRBV6-1
D gene: TRBD2
clone size: .
CDR3 DNA: TGTGCCAGCAGTGAGACTAGCGGGAGAGGAACCGGGGAGCTGTTTTTT
CDR3 protein: CASSETSGRGTGELFF

CDR3 length: 16
J gene: TRBJ2-5
V gene: TRBV6-5
D gene: .
clone size: .
CDR3 DNA: TGTGCCAGCAGTTCAAGATTTACAGACACTCAAGAGACCCAGTACTTC
CDR3 protein: CASSSRFTDTQETQYF

CDR3 length: 15
J gene: TRBJ1-5
V gene: TRBV6-1
D gene: TRBD1
clone size: .
CDR3 DNA: TGTGCCAGCAGTGGAGACAGGGCTGACAATCAGCCCCAGCATTTT
CDR3 protein: CASSGDRADNQPQHF

CDR3 length: 15
J gene: TRBJ2-7
V gene: TRBV19
D gene: TRBD1
clone size: few
CDR3 DNA: TGTGCCAGTACCCGCACCGGGACAGGGACCTACGAGCAGTACTTC
CDR3 protein: CASTRTGTGTYEQYF

CDR3 length: 14
J gene: TRBJ2-1
V gene: TRBV15
D gene: TRBD2
clone size: .
CDR3 DNA: TGTGCCACCAGTGGCGGGAGGGCCTTCAATGAGCAGTTCTTC
CDR3 protein: CATSGGRAFNEQFF

CDR3 length: 15
J gene: TRBJ2-5
V gene: TRBV6-1
D gene: TRBD2
clone size: .
CDR3 DNA: TGTGCCAGCAGTGAAAGGTCTAGCGGCTTAGGGACCCAGTACTTC
CDR3 protein: CASSERSSGLGTQYF

CDR3 length: 17
J gene: TRBJ1-4
V gene: TRBV7-2
D gene: .
clone size: .
CDR3 DNA: TGTGCCAGCAGCTTAGCAATCGGAGTGGGAACTAATGAAAAACTGTTTTTT
CDR3 protein: CASSLAIGVGTNEKLFF

CDR3 length: 14
J gene: TRBJ2-7
V gene: TRBV11-2
D gene: TRBD1
clone size: few
CDR3 DNA: TGTGCCAGCAGCACTGGACAGGGGGCCTACGAGCAGTACTTC
CDR3 protein: CASSTGQGAYEQYF

CDR3 length: 14
J gene: TRBJ1-6
V gene: TRBV7-3
D gene: TRBD1
clone size: .
CDR3 DNA: TGTGCCAGCAGCTCCGGACAGGGTAATTCACCCCTCCACTTT
CDR3 protein: CASSSGQGNSPLHF

CDR3 length: 16
J gene: TRBJ1-5
V gene: TRBV7-2
D gene: .
clone size: .
CDR3 DNA: TGTGCCAGCAGCGCAGAACGGTTCAGGGCCAATCAGCCCCAGCATTTT
CDR3 protein: CASSAERFRANQPQHF

CDR3 length: 14
J gene: TRBJ2-5
V gene: TRBV19
D gene: .
clone size: .
CDR3 DNA: TGTGCCAGTAGTACAGGGGATGGGTGGGAGACCCAGTACTTC
CDR3 protein: CASSTGDGWETQYF

CDR3 length: 15
J gene: TRBJ2-1
V gene: TRBV7-2
D gene: .
clone size: .
CDR3 DNA: TGTGCCAGCAGCTTAGCAAGGGGCTCATACAATGAGCAGTTCTTC
CDR3 protein: CASSLARGSYNEQFF

CDR3 length: 15
J gene: TRBJ2-2
V gene: TRBV9
D gene: .
clone size: .
CDR3 DNA: TGTGCCAGCAGCCGGCAGGGAGGGAACACCGGGGAGCTGTTTTTT
CDR3 protein: CASSRQGGNTGELFF

CDR3 length: 15
J gene: TRBJ2-2
V gene: TRBV30
D gene: .
clone size: .
CDR3 DNA: TGTGCCTGGAGTGTTTGGGGCGAGTCCCGCCGGGAGCTGTTTTTT
CDR3 protein: CAWSVWGESRRELFF

CDR3 length: 13
J gene: TRBJ1-2
V gene: TRBV29-1
D gene: .
clone size: .
CDR3 DNA: TGCAGCGTTGAGGCCACAGACGTCTATGGCTACACCTTC
CDR3 protein: CSVEATDVYGYTF

CDR3 length: 16
J gene: TRBJ2-1
V gene: TRBV7-4
D gene: TRBD2
clone size: .
CDR3 DNA: TGTGCCAGCAGCGGGGGGGACTCGCGGTCCTACAATGAGCAGTTCTTC
CDR3 protein: CASSGGDSRSYNEQFF

CDR3 length: 14
J gene: TRBJ2-7
V gene: TRBV11-2
D gene: TRBD2
clone size: .
CDR3 DNA: TGTGCCAGCAGCTTAGATTCCGGGCTAGCGGGAGAGTACTTC
CDR3 protein: CASSLDSGLAGEYF

CDR3 length: 13
J gene: TRBJ1-1
V gene: TRBV7-6
D gene: .
clone size: .
CDR3 DNA: TGTGCCAGCAGCCGAGGGACTCCCACTGAAGCTTTCTTT
CDR3 protein: CASSRGTPTEAFF

CDR3 length: 15
J gene: TRBJ2-1
V gene: TRBV9
D gene: TRBD1
clone size: .
CDR3 DNA: TGTGCCAGCAGCGTAGGGGGGACAGGGAGATATGAGCAGTTCTTC
CDR3 protein: CASSVGGTGRYEQFF

CDR3 length: 15
J gene: TRBJ2-7
V gene: TRBV6-5
D gene: .
clone size: .
CDR3 DNA: TGTGCCAGCAGCTCTCCCGGTTTAAGCTCCTACGAGCAGTACTTC
CDR3 protein: CASSSPGLSSYEQYF

CDR3 length: 18
J gene: TRBJ2-3
V gene: TRBV7-8
D gene: TRBD2
clone size: .
CDR3 DNA: TGTGCCACATACTCGTCTAGCGGGATCCCCCCTAGCACAGATACGCAGTATTTT
CDR3 protein: CATYSSSGIPPSTDTQYF

CDR3 length: 15
J gene: TRBJ2-7
V gene: TRBV6-1
D gene: TRBD2
clone size: .
CDR3 DNA: TGTGCCAGCAGAGGACTTACTAGCGCAACCTACGAGCAGTACTTC
CDR3 protein: CASRGLTSATYEQYF

CDR3 length: 13
J gene: TRBJ1-1
V gene: TRBV6-1
D gene: TRBD1
clone size: .
CDR3 DNA: TGTGCCAGCAGGGGACAGCTGAACACTGAAGCTTTCTTT
CDR3 protein: CASRGQLNTEAFF

CDR3 length: 15
J gene: TRBJ2-7
V gene: TRBV11-2
D gene: TRBD2
clone size: .
CDR3 DNA: TGTGCCAGCAGCTTAGTCCCGACTAGCGGCTACGAGCAGTACTTC
CDR3 protein: CASSLVPTSGYEQYF

CDR3 length: 14
J gene: TRBJ1-2
V gene: TRBV5-6
D gene: .
clone size: once
CDR3 DNA: TGTGCCAGCAGCTTGGCCGGCGGTAACTATGGCTACACCTTC
CDR3 protein: CASSLAGGNYGYTF

CDR3 length: 15
J gene: TRBJ2-7
V gene: TRBV28
D gene: TRBD2
clone size: .
CDR3 DNA: TGTGCCAGCAGTTCATCTAGCGGGAGTGGGCGAGGGCAGTACTTC
CDR3 protein: CASSSSSGSGRGQYF

CDR3 length: 14
J gene: TRBJ2-7
V gene: TRBV18
D gene: TRBD1
clone size: .
CDR3 DNA: TGTGCCAGCTCATCGGGGACAGGGATCTACGAGCAGTACTTC
CDR3 protein: CASSSGTGIYEQYF

CDR3 length: 14
J gene: TRBJ2-7
V gene: TRBV19
D gene: TRBD2
clone size: .
CDR3 DNA: TGTGCCAGTAGTGGACTAGCGGGAGGGAACGAGCAGTACTTC
CDR3 protein: CASSGLAGGNEQYF

CDR3 length: 15
J gene: TRBJ1-2
V gene: TRBV19
D gene: .
clone size: .
CDR3 DNA: TGTGCCAGTAGTATTGGGCAGACCAGAGTCTATGGCTACACCTTC
CDR3 protein: CASSIGQTRVYGYTF

CDR3 length: 14
J gene: TRBJ1-1
V gene: TRBV5-1
D gene: .
clone size: .
CDR3 DNA: TGCGCCAGCAGCTTGGTTCAGGGGAACACTGAAGCTTTCTTT
CDR3 protein: CASSLVQGNTEAFF

CDR3 length: 14
J gene: TRBJ2-1
V gene: TRBV18
D gene: .
clone size: .
CDR3 DNA: TGTGCCAGCTCACCACGTCGGCGGCTAAATGAGCAGTTCTTC
CDR3 protein: CASSPRRRLNEQFF

CDR3 length: 13
J gene: TRBJ1-2
V gene: TRBV4-1
D gene: .
clone size: many
CDR3 DNA: TGCGCCAGCAGCCAAGGGGACAATAAGGGCTACACCTTC
CDR3 protein: CASSQGDNKGYTF